This T cell receptor beta chain stems from a study of beta chain features in type 1 diabetes. This clone was seen a handful of times. cDNA synthesis used the whole RNA isolate, giving expressed TCRB sequences. Assay: immunoSEQ multiplex PCR; the TCRdb copy retains only in-frame clones and omits some. The repertoire holds approximately 170,000 clones, with just over 9% as singletons. Germline V CDR1 and CDR2: SGHDN, FVKESK. CDR3 size: 15 residues. J was trimmed by 8 bases and V by 4 bases; bases with no gene match: 9. The clonotype comes from a woman between 18 and 29 years old in good health. The rearrangement uses TRBV14 and TRBJ2-1, with 9 nucleotides matching TRBD1. The sequenced material came from central memory CD4+ T cells from blood. CDR3 coding DNA: TGTGCCAGCAGCCCTCCACAGGGGGCAAGCGATGAGCAGTTCTTC. Translation: CASSPPQGASDEQFF.